The 30 T cell receptor beta chains presented below share a single source sample, sequenced in a study of blood T cell repertoires in COVID-19. Assay used: immunoSEQ multiplex PCR; TCRdb lists only in-frame clones, some missing. The table has about 250,000 clones, around 88% seen once. Sequenced sample: peripheral blood. Every receptor here comes from a man older than 75 with acute or convalescent COVID-19.

In this sample, this clone turned up once. The germline gene is not matched at one end of the junction; a read error may be the cause. The chain combines TRBV18 with TRBJ1-1, with D possibly matching TRBD1 (5 bases). This CDR3 has 15 amino acids. Germline lookup yields CDR1 KGHSH and CDR2 LQKENI. CDR3 in amino acids: CASSPLWGQNTEAFF. Here the CDR3 DNA reads TGTGCCAGCTCCCCACTGTGGGGCCAGAACACTGAAGCTTTCTTT.

The rearrangement uses TRBV7-2 and TRBJ2-3, with 9 bases aligning to TRBD2. Germline-derived CDR1 and CDR2 are SGHTA and FQGNSA. The V gene end was trimmed by 4 bases and the J gene end by 0 bases; junction bases not matched to a gene: 5. This CDR3 spans 16 amino acids. The CDR3 DNA follows: TGTGCCAGCAGCTCTTTAGCGGGGGCCAGCACAGATACGCAGTATTTT. Residues: CASSSLAGASTDTQYF.

This clone was seen a few times. The V and J genes are TRBV24-1 and TRBJ1-1, with D possibly being TRBD1 (5 bases). V lost 4 bases, J lost 3 bases, and 8 bases lay in between. The CDR3 sequence is 13 residues long. Germline values: CDR1 KGHDR, CDR2 SFDVKD. The CDR3 loop is CATSDRAYTEAFF. The CDR3, as DNA: TGTGCCACCAGTGACAGGGCGTACACTGAAGCTTTCTTT.

The rearrangement links TRBV11-3 to TRBJ2-7; D not resolved. Germline V CDR1 and CDR2: SGHNT, YENEEA. CDR3 length equals 11 residues. V lost 3 bases and J 4 bases, leaving 4 bases between the germline ends. The CDR3: CASSFRYEQYF. CDR3 sequence (DNA): TGTGCCAGCAGCTTCCGGTACGAGCAGTACTTC.

This clone was counted only a few times. The rearrangement uses TRBV3-1 (or the pseudogene TRBV3-2) and TRBJ2-7, with a weak D call TRBD1 (6 bases). CDR1 LGHDT and CDR2 YNNKEL come from the germline V gene (reference sequence). The CDR3 extends over 13 amino acids. Trimming stripped 5 bases from V and 2 bases from J, with 10 bases between. Written as DNA, the CDR3 is TGTGCCAGCAGCACACAGGGTACCTACGAGCAGTACTTC. As protein: CASSTQGTYEQYF.

This sequence joins TRBV7-9 and TRBJ2-1; no reliable D call. This CDR3 contains 12 residues. CDR1 is SEHNR and CDR2 is FQNEAQ in the germline V gene (reference sequence). Trimming removed 1 base at V and 8 bases at J, with 6 bases between. CDR3 protein: CASSLDSHEQFF. The CDR3 nucleotides are TGTGCCAGCAGCTTAGACTCCCATGAGCAGTTCTTC. The whole variable domain, remainder taken from reference TRBV7-9 and TRBJ2-1, is DTGVSQNPRHKITKRGQNVTFRCDPISEHNRLYWYRQTLGQGPEFLTYFQNEAQLEKSRLLSDRFSAERPKGSFSTLEIQRTEQGDSAMYLCASSLDSHEQFFGPGTRLTVL.

This clone showed up just a few times. The chain uses TRBV28 and TRBJ1-5; weak D call: TRBD1 (6 bases). This CDR3 is built from 14 residues. Trimming left V 5 bases short and J 1 base short, with 9 bases between. In germline, CDR1 is MDHEN, CDR2 SYDVKM. The CDR3 region is CASSTGISNQPQHF. CDR3 sequence (DNA): TGTGCCAGCAGTACAGGGATCAGCAATCAGCCCCAGCATTTT.

The CDR3 sequence: CASRFRDREAEAFF. CDR3 bases: TGTGCCAGCAGATTCCGGGACAGGGAGGCTGAAGCTTTCTTT. J is TRBJ1-1 and V is TRBV3-1 (or the pseudogene TRBV3-2); 9 nucleotides align to TRBD1. The V segment lost 6 bases and the J segment 6 bases; nucleotides outside the gene matches: 8. Per germline, CDR1 LGHDT and CDR2 YNNKEL (reference sequence). The CDR3 is 14 amino acids.

CDR3 bases: TGCGCCAGCAGCACCCGGGACAGCTCCTACAATGAGCAGTTCTTC. This gives the protein CASSTRDSSYNEQFF. This rearrangement joins TRBV5-1 to TRBJ2-1; 7 bases are a match to TRBD1. The ends lost 4 bases at V and 0 bases at J; junction bases unmatched: 4. The CDR3 consists of 15 residues. Germline V lookup: CDR1 SGHRS, CDR2 YFSETQ.

The chain has TRBV5-1 and TRBJ2-1; 9 positions match TRBD2. The CDR3 covers 16 residues. Germline CDR1 is SGHRS and CDR2 is YFSETQ. Trimming took 2 bases from V and 9 from J; bases not matched to a gene: 12. CDR3 DNA: TGCGCCAGCAGCTTTGACCCAGCGGGAGGTTCGCGTGAGCAGTTCTTC. Translating it yields CASSFDPAGGSREQFF.

V usage is TRBV5-1 and J usage is TRBJ1-1, with a weak D call TRBD1 (5 bases). CDR1 SGHRS and CDR2 YFSETQ come from the germline V gene. The CDR3 totals 15 residues. V was pared by 4 bases and J by 1 base, with 14 bases between. CDR3 loop: CASSLEAGRNTEAFF. The CDR3 DNA sequence: TGCGCCAGCAGCCTTGAGGCAGGGCGGAACACTGAAGCTTTCTTT.

The chain couples TRBV28 to TRBJ1-2; D call uncertain. From germline, CDR1 is MDHEN and CDR2 SYDVKM. Trimming stripped 3 bases from V and 8 bases from J, with 13 bases between. The CDR3 spans 13 residues. CDR3 DNA sequence: TGTGCCAGCAGTTTTACCGGGTTCGGGGGCTACACCTTC. Protein sequence: CASSFTGFGGYTF.

V usage is TRBV20-1 and J usage is TRBJ2-7; 11 bases agree with TRBD2. The CDR3 is 14 amino acids. V gave up 3 bases and J gave up 7 bases; unmatched junction bases: 8. From germline, CDR1 is DFQATT and CDR2 SNEGSKA (reference sequence). As DNA, the CDR3 is TGCAGTGCTAGTCCGACTAGCGGGGCGGAAGAGCAGTACTTC. It encodes CSASPTSGAEEQYF.

This chain links TRBV30 with TRBJ1-2, with TRBD1 matching over 9 bases. V lost 1 base to trimming and J lost 7 bases; unmatched junction nucleotides: 10. The CDR3 has 15 amino acids. The germline V gene encodes CDR1 GTSNPN and CDR2 SVGIG (reference sequence). The CDR3 nucleotides are TGTGCCTGGAGTGACTGGACAGGGGTTGGAGGTGGCTACACCTTC. Amino acids: CAWSDWTGVGGGYTF.

This clone has only one observation. The rearrangement links TRBV7-3 to TRBJ2-2, with a weak D call TRBD2 (6 bases). Trimming cost V 5 bases and J 1 base, with 8 bases left between them. The germline V gene encodes CDR1 SGHTA and CDR2 FQGTGA. This CDR3 has 14 residues. The CDR3 is CASSAGGNTGELFF. The DNA of the CDR3 is TGTGCCAGCAGCGCCGGGGGGAACACCGGGGAGCTGTTTTTT.

V is TRBV19 and J is TRBJ1-2; possible D gene TRBD1, 5 bases. The germline CDR1 and CDR2 sequences are LNHDA and SQIVND (reference sequence). V lost 5 bases and J 1 base, leaving 11 bases between the germline ends. The CDR3 sequence is 14 residues long. The DNA of the CDR3 is TGTGCCAGTAGTGACGACAGACGTAACTATGGCTACACCTTC. This codes for CASSDDRRNYGYTF.

The genes are TRBV19 and TRBJ2-6; 7 positions agree with TRBD2. The CDR3 runs to 16 residues. In germline, CDR1 is LNHDA, CDR2 SQIVND (reference sequence). The J segment lost 0 bases and the V segment lost 11 bases, leaving 10 bases of the junction unmatched. CDR3 protein: CASREGRASGANVLTF. The CDR3 DNA reads as TGTGCCTCCAGGGAGGGGCGCGCCTCTGGGGCCAACGTCCTGACTTTC.

The rearrangement uses TRBV25-1 and TRBJ2-3, with a tentative D call TRBD1 (7 bases). The germline V gene encodes CDR1 MGHDK and CDR2 SYGVNS. V gave up 5 bases and J gave up 3 bases, with 21 bases separating them. The CDR3 runs to 17 residues. The chain's CDR3 is CASSLPGGGRRTDTQYF. CDR3 bases: TGTGCCAGCAGTCTCCCCGGAGGGGGCAGGAGGACAGATACGCAGTATTTT.

The chain has TRBV4-1 and TRBJ2-5; TRBD2 aligns across 8 bases. CDR1 and CDR2 from the germline V gene are MGHRA and YSYEKL. V gave up 0 bases and J gave up 1 base; unmatched junction bases: 10. The CDR3 loop spans 18 amino acids. The CDR3 region has the DNA TGCGCCAGCAGCCAAGATAGGTCTGCTAGCGGGCCCCAAGAGACCCAGTACTTC. Protein sequence: CASSQDRSASGPQETQYF.

This chain uses TRBV30 with TRBJ1-4; a weak D match, TRBD1 (6 bases). Germline-derived CDR1 and CDR2 are GTSNPN and SVGIG (reference sequence). With 2 bases removed from V and 2 bases from J, the gap between germline ends came to 9 bases. CDR3 length: 14 amino acids. The DNA for the CDR3 is TGTGCCTGGAGTCTGGGGGCTACTAATGAAAAACTGTTTTTT. Translated: CAWSLGATNEKLFF.

This chain connects TRBV5-1 to TRBJ2-2, with 10 bases fitting TRBD2. V lost 2 bases, J lost 4 bases, and 5 bases stayed unmatched. The germline gives CDR1 SGHRS, CDR2 YFSETQ. CDR3 length equals 16 residues. The CDR3 sequence is CASSLAGGPVTGELFF. The CDR3 nucleotides are TGCGCCAGCAGCTTAGCGGGAGGGCCGGTCACCGGGGAGCTGTTTTTT. Drawing the rest from reference TRBV5-1 and TRBJ2-2, the complete variable domain is KAGVTQTPRYLIKTRGQQVTLSCSPISGHRSVSWYQQTPGQGLQFLFEYFSETQRNKGNFPGRFSGRQFSNSRSEMNVSTLELGDSALYLCASSLAGGPVTGELFFGEGSRLTVL.

This chain joins TRBV10-1 and TRBJ2-3; the match to TRBD2 covers 8 bases. From germline, CDR1 is WNHNN and CDR2 SYGVQD (reference sequence). The V segment lost 10 bases and the J segment 5 bases; nucleotides outside the gene matches: 14. The CDR3 length is 15 residues. The CDR3 loop is CATSSGTSLGDTQYF. The CDR3 region has the DNA TGCGCCACCAGCTCAGGGACTAGTTTGGGAGATACGCAGTATTTT.

The J gene is TRBJ2-1, the V gene TRBV19; D is possibly TRBD1 (5 bases). CDR1 is LNHDA and CDR2 is SQIVND in the germline V gene (reference sequence). There are 15 residues in the CDR3. V dropped 6 bases and J dropped 0 bases, with 12 bases sitting between them. The DNA for the CDR3 is TGTGCCAGTAGGGGGCGACAGAGCTCCTACAATGAGCAGTTCTTC. This codes for CASRGRQSSYNEQFF.

V usage is TRBV5-1 and J usage is TRBJ2-5; TRBD2 agrees at 14 bases. The CDR3 length is 17 residues. Germline lookup yields CDR1 SGHRS and CDR2 YFSETQ. The V and J ends lost 4 bases and 4 bases, in that order; junction bases with no gene match: 9. Here the CDR3 reads CASSGGLAGGLRETQYF. The CDR3 coding sequence is TGCGCCAGCAGCGGAGGACTAGCGGGGGGACTGCGAGAGACCCAGTACTTC.

The V gene is TRBV29-1, the J gene TRBJ2-3; 7 positions agree with TRBD2. In germline, CDR1 is SQVTM, CDR2 ANQGSEA. The CDR3 has 16 residues. The V and J ends lost 1 base and 2 bases, in that order; junction bases with no gene match: 9. The CDR3 coding sequence is TGCAGCGTTGAAGCGTATCCTAGCGGACACACAGATACGCAGTATTTT. Translating gives CSVEAYPSGHTDTQYF.

The DNA of the CDR3 is TGTGCCAGCAGCGGTCCGGGACTAGCGGGAGGGCGGAGCACAGATACGCAGTATTTT. As protein: CASSGPGLAGGRSTDTQYF. The V gene is TRBV28, the J gene TRBJ2-3; 16 bases are a match to TRBD2. CDR3 size: 19 residues. The germline gives CDR1 MDHEN, CDR2 SYDVKM. V dropped 6 bases and J dropped 0; count of bases not matched to a gene: 9.

V usage is TRBV29-1 and J usage is TRBJ2-1; 9 bases are a match to TRBD2. This CDR3 has 16 amino acids. Looked up from germline, CDR1 is SQVTM and CDR2 is ANQGSEA. The trim removed 0 bases at V and 2 bases at J, leaving 5 bases unmatched. In nucleotides, the CDR3 is TGCAGCGTTGAAGATGGGCTAGCGGGGACCTACAATGAGCAGTTCTTC. Protein product: CSVEDGLAGTYNEQFF.

The rearrangement joins TRBV18 to TRBJ2-1; D is undetermined. CDR1 and CDR2 from the germline V gene are KGHSH and LQKENI. The ends were cut back, 5 bases at V and 0 bases at J, with 14 bases in the middle. The CDR3 sequence is 16 residues long. Here the CDR3 reads CASSTTPSSSYNEQFF. DNA of the CDR3: TGTGCCAGCTCAACCACTCCATCAAGCTCCTACAATGAGCAGTTCTTC.

The rearrangement links TRBV30 to TRBJ2-7; D might be TRBD1 (6 bases). The CDR3 covers 13 residues. The germline V gene has CDR1 GTSNPN and CDR2 SVGIG (reference sequence). Trimming stripped 0 bases from V and 6 bases from J, with 12 bases between. The CDR3 DNA reads TGTGCCTGGAGTGTGGCAGGGGTAGGCGAGCAGTACTTC. It specifies CAWSVAGVGEQYF.

The rearrangement joins TRBV7-2 to TRBJ1-5; D not certain. This CDR3 has 12 residues. The V end lost 2 bases, the J end lost 6 bases, and 5 bases lay between the germline ends. The germline V gene encodes CDR1 SGHTA and CDR2 FQGNSA. CDR3 nucleotide sequence: TGTGCCAGCAGCTTACGGGGTCAGCCCCAGCATTTT. It translates to CASSLRGQPQHF.